Each of the 28 T cell receptor beta chains below was sequenced from the same sample in a study of blood T cell repertoires in COVID-19. TCRdb's table, derived via immunoSEQ multiplex PCR, lists solely in-frame clones and lacks some. The table records 210,000 or so clones, about three quarters of them present only once. The sequencing sample was made of peripheral blood. These receptors came from a woman of 80 years or more with active or convalescent COVID-19.

The V call is TRBV28, the J call TRBJ1-4, with 9 bases aligning to TRBD1. V lost 4 bases to trimming and J lost 5 bases; unmatched junction nucleotides: 8. The CDR3 spans 16 residues. Germline CDR1 is MDHEN and CDR2 is SYDVKM. The CDR3 sequence: CASSSPGTGLNEKLFF. The DNA of the CDR3 is TGTGCCAGCAGTTCTCCCGGGACAGGGTTAAATGAAAAACTGTTTTTT. Drawing the rest from reference TRBV28 and TRBJ1-4, the complete variable domain is DVKVTQSSRYLVKRTGEKVFLECVQDMDHENMFWYRQDPGLGLRLIYFSYDVKMKEKGDIPEGYSVSREKKERFSLILESASTNQTSMYLCASSSPGTGLNEKLFFGSGTQLSVL.

The chain carries TRBV19 and TRBJ1-5, with 7 bases aligning to TRBD1. Germline values: CDR1 LNHDA, CDR2 SQIVND (reference sequence). Losses at the gene ends were 8 bases for V and 3 bases for J; bases not matched to a gene: 10. The CDR3 is made up of 15 amino acids. The CDR3 here is CASGFEGAPNQPQHF. Written as DNA, the CDR3 is TGTGCCAGTGGTTTCGAGGGGGCACCCAATCAGCCCCAGCATTTT. The full variable domain, in which reference TRBV19 and TRBJ1-5 provide the parts outside the CDR3, is DGGITQSPKYLFRKEGQNVTLSCEQNLNHDAMYWYRQDPGQGLRLIYYSQIVNDFQKGDIAEGYSVSREKKESFPLTVTSAQKNPTAFYLCASGFEGAPNQPQHFGDGTRLSIL.

The sample holds a few counts of this clone. The gene calls are TRBV28 and TRBJ1-1; TRBD1 is a possible D gene (6 bases). Germline CDR1 and CDR2: MDHEN and SYDVKM. Trimming shortened V by 6 bases and J by 0 bases, and 14 bases separated the two germline ends. The CDR3 sequence is 15 residues long. This chain's CDR3 is CASSPTGTLNTEAFF. In DNA, the CDR3 is TGTGCCAGCAGCCCGACAGGCACCCTGAACACTGAAGCTTTCTTT. The full variable domain, rest sourced from reference TRBV28 and TRBJ1-1, is DVKVTQSSRYLVKRTGEKVFLECVQDMDHENMFWYRQDPGLGLRLIYFSYDVKMKEKGDIPEGYSVSREKKERFSLILESASTNQTSMYLCASSPTGTLNTEAFFGQGTRLTVV.

The chain employs TRBV5-1 and TRBJ1-2, with D perhaps matching TRBD1 (5 bases). From germline, CDR1 is SGHRS and CDR2 YFSETQ. Trimming cost V 4 bases and J 6 bases, with 19 bases left between them. CDR3 size: 15 residues. DNA for the CDR3: TGCGCCAGCAGCCAAGGGGAGGGACGAATGGATGGCTACACCTTC. As protein: CASSQGEGRMDGYTF. Supplemented by reference TRBV5-1 and TRBJ1-2, the full variable domain reads KAGVTQTPRYLIKTRGQQVTLSCSPISGHRSVSWYQQTPGQGLQFLFEYFSETQRNKGNFPGRFSGRQFSNSRSEMNVSTLELGDSALYLCASSQGEGRMDGYTFGSGTRLTVV.

The J gene is TRBJ2-7, the V gene TRBV5-6, with TRBD2 matching over 8 bases. The ends lost 4 bases at V and 3 bases at J; junction bases unmatched: 9. Germline CDR1 is SGHDT and CDR2 is YYEEEE. The length of the CDR3 is 15 residues. In nucleotides, the CDR3 is TGTGCCAGCAGCGCGGGACCGGGGGGGTTCTACGAGCAGTACTTC. Its protein product is CASSAGPGGFYEQYF.

This clone showed up just a few times. The J gene is TRBJ1-2, the V gene TRBV7-2; 10 bases are a match to TRBD1. V dropped 5 bases and J dropped 7; count of bases not matched to a gene: 7. This CDR3 region has 14 residues. Germline loops: CDR1 SGHTA, CDR2 FQGNSA. In nucleotides, the CDR3 is TGTGCCAGCAGCAGCCGACAGGGGGCAGTTGGCTACACCTTC. As protein: CASSSRQGAVGYTF. Drawing the rest from reference TRBV7-2 and TRBJ1-2, the complete variable domain is GAGVSQSPSNKVTEKGKDVELRCDPISGHTALYWYRQSLGQGLEFLIYFQGNSAPDKSGLPSDRFSAERTGGSVSTLTIQRTQQEDSAVYLCASSSRQGAVGYTFGSGTRLTVV.

The chain carries TRBV20-1 and TRBJ2-2, with D tentatively TRBD1 (6 bases). Germline loops: CDR1 DFQATT, CDR2 SNEGSKA (reference sequence). The CDR3 extends over 14 amino acids. The ends were cut back, 3 bases at V and 1 base at J, with 9 bases in the middle. The DNA of the CDR3 is TGCAGTGCTAGTCAGGGGCAGAACACCGGGGAGCTGTTTTTT. This codes for CSASQGQNTGELFF.

In this sample, this clone turned up a few times. This chain connects TRBV7-2 to TRBJ2-5; perhaps TRBD1 as D (5 bases). The germline V gene has CDR1 SGHTA and CDR2 FQGNSA. CDR3 length: 15 amino acids. The V and J ends lost 5 bases and 1 base respectively, with 14 bases between them. The CDR3 here is CASSPLGLLQETQYF. The CDR3, as DNA: TGTGCCAGCAGCCCGCTGGGGCTACTCCAAGAGACCCAGTACTTC.

This chain connects TRBV28 to TRBJ2-4, with D maybe TRBD2 (6 bases). Germline loops: CDR1 MDHEN, CDR2 SYDVKM. The V end was cut by 6 bases, the J end by 0 bases, with 15 bases between. CDR3 size: 16 residues. The CDR3 reads CASSLGLGLAKNIQYF. CDR3 bases: TGTGCCAGCAGCCTGGGACTCGGGCTAGCCAAAAACATTCAGTACTTC.

The V call is TRBV11-3, the J call TRBJ2-7; perhaps TRBD1 as D (5 bases). The CDR3 is 13 residues long. V lost 4 bases and J lost 6, with 13 bases in between. CDR1 and CDR2 from the germline V gene are SGHNT and YENEEA. The CDR3 protein is CASSSARVGEQYF. CDR3 coding DNA: TGTGCCAGCAGCTCAGCCAGGGTCGGCGAGCAGTACTTC. The full variable domain, with the rest looked up from reference TRBV11-3 and TRBJ2-7, is EAGVVQSPRYKIIEKKQPVAFWCNPISGHNTLYWYLQNLGQGPELLIRYENEEAVDDSQLPKDRFSAERLKGVDSTLKIQPAELGDSAVYLCASSSARVGEQYFGPGTRLTVT.

The chain couples TRBV12-3 or TRBV12-4 to TRBJ1-2; D unclear. The V gene lost 5 bases and the J gene lost 0 bases, with 4 bases spanning the gap. There are 12 residues in the CDR3. This CDR3 reads CASSPSNYGYTF. In nucleotides, the CDR3 is TGTGCCAGCAGTCCGTCTAACTATGGCTACACCTTC.

The V call is TRBV9, the J call TRBJ2-1, with 12 bases that match TRBD2. This CDR3 is built from 16 residues. V trimming: 3 bases; J trimming: 3 bases; junction bases outside the gene matches: 4. Per the germline V gene, CDR1 is SGDLS and CDR2 is YYNGEE. CDR3 nucleotides: TGTGCCAGCAGCGCTAGCGGGGGGGCCTACTACAATGAGCAGTTCTTC. It encodes CASSASGGAYYNEQFF.

The chain couples TRBV6-5 to TRBJ2-3; 7 bases map to TRBD2. The V and J ends lost 0 bases and 2 bases, in that order; junction bases with no gene match: 5. Germline values: CDR1 MNHEY, CDR2 SVGAGI. The CDR3 is 16 amino acids. CDR3 amino acids: CASSYSGGYHTDTQYF. The CDR3 region has the DNA TGTGCCAGCAGTTACTCCGGGGGGTACCACACAGATACGCAGTATTTT.

The chain links TRBV5-5 to TRBJ2-4; no clear D. Germline lookup yields CDR1 SGHKS and CDR2 YYEKEE (reference sequence). Trimming stripped 0 bases from V and 0 bases from J, with 7 bases between. This CDR3 contains 15 residues. The CDR3 protein is CASSLEPGAKNIQYF. The CDR3, as DNA: TGTGCCAGCAGCTTGGAACCGGGAGCCAAAAACATTCAGTACTTC.

The chain couples TRBV6-2 or TRBV6-3 to TRBJ2-7, with TRBD1 matching over 7 bases. The CDR3 length is 16 residues. J gave up 3 bases and V 4 bases, and 12 bases lay outside the gene matches. Germline V gives CDR1 MNHEY, CDR2 SVGEGT. The CDR3 nucleotides are TGTGCCAGCAGTTTCGGACAGGTCGCATCCCTCTACGAGCAGTACTTC. Translated, it gives CASSFGQVASLYEQYF.

The genes are TRBV6-5 and TRBJ1-4; D is perhaps TRBD1 (6 bases). This CDR3 is built from 15 residues. CDR1 and CDR2 from the germline V gene are MNHEY and SVGAGI. V lost 6 bases to trimming and J lost 3 bases, with 14 bases between them. Here the CDR3 reads CASSAQPGANEKLFF. The CDR3 nucleotides read TGTGCCAGCAGCGCACAGCCAGGGGCTAATGAAAAACTGTTTTTT.

This clone was counted a single time. The V call is TRBV6-5, the J call TRBJ1-1; TRBD1 aligns across 8 bases. Germline CDR1 and CDR2: MNHEY and SVGAGI. The trim removed 0 bases at V and 10 bases at J, leaving 4 bases unmatched. This CDR3 contains 13 residues. The DNA for the CDR3 is TGTGCCAGCAGTTACTCGGGCAGGGGGCCAGCTTTCTTT. Protein sequence: CASSYSGRGPAFF.

Remarks on this clone: The sample holds other DNA sequences that translate to the same CDR3. The chain combines TRBV18 with TRBJ1-3; 9 bases are shared with TRBD1. There are 16 residues in the CDR3. Germline V gives CDR1 KGHSH, CDR2 LQKENI. V trimming: 2 bases; J trimming: 1 base; junction bases outside the gene matches: 3. The CDR3 sequence is CASSPAGQGSGNTIYF. The CDR3 nucleotides read TGTGCCAGCTCACCAGCAGGACAGGGGTCTGGAAACACCATATATTTT.

The gene calls are TRBV5-1 and TRBJ1-2, with 11 positions matching TRBD1. This CDR3 is built from 14 residues. Germline loops: CDR1 SGHRS, CDR2 YFSETQ. J gave up 5 bases and V 4 bases, and 4 bases lay outside the gene matches. CDR3 DNA sequence: TGCGCCAGCAGCCCCGGGACAGGGGGGTATGGCTACACCTTC. Protein sequence: CASSPGTGGYGYTF. Full variable domain (rest looked up from reference TRBV5-1 and TRBJ1-2): KAGVTQTPRYLIKTRGQQVTLSCSPISGHRSVSWYQQTPGQGLQFLFEYFSETQRNKGNFPGRFSGRQFSNSRSEMNVSTLELGDSALYLCASSPGTGGYGYTFGSGTRLTVV.

The V and J genes are TRBV7-8 and TRBJ1-1; D unclear. The length of the CDR3 is 14 residues. Trimming cost V 6 bases and J 3 bases, with 14 bases left between them. The germline V gene encodes CDR1 SGHVS and CDR2 FQNEAQ. CDR3 protein: CASSLVLRDTEAFF. The CDR3 DNA reads TGTGCCAGCAGTCTTGTATTGAGGGACACTGAAGCTTTCTTT.

V usage is TRBV2 and J usage is TRBJ1-2; maybe TRBD1 (6 bases). V lost 3 bases and J lost 8, with 13 bases in between. The length of the CDR3 is 13 residues. Germline assignment: CDR1 SNHLY and CDR2 FYNNEI. CDR3 region: CASSDQGTGGYTF. The CDR3 DNA reads as TGTGCCAGCAGTGACCAGGGGACGGGCGGCTACACCTTC. The whole variable domain, filled in from reference TRBV2 and TRBJ1-2, reads EPEVTQTPSHQVTQMGQEVILRCVPISNHLYFYWYRQILGQKVEFLVSFYNNEISEKSEIFDDQFSVERPDGSNFTLKIRSTKLEDSAMYFCASSDQGTGGYTFGSGTRLTVV.

In this sample, this clone turned up once. The chain combines TRBV5-1 with TRBJ1-2; D possibly corresponds to TRBD1 (5 bases). Trimming pared 4 bases from V and 8 bases from J, leaving 24 bases between. The CDR3 extends over 16 amino acids. Germline loops: CDR1 SGHRS, CDR2 YFSETQ. This CDR3 reads CASSPGPGEGAKGYTF. DNA of the CDR3: TGCGCCAGCAGCCCTGGTCCGGGTGAAGGGGCAAAGGGCTACACCTTC.

The chain couples TRBV24-1 to TRBJ1-5, with 8 bases that match TRBD1. Per the germline V gene, CDR1 is KGHDR and CDR2 is SFDVKD. The CDR3 is 11 residues long. After removal of 12 bases from V and 6 bases from J, the junction contained 3 bases not matched to a gene. The CDR3 region has the DNA TGTGCCCAGGGGGCGAGTCAGCCCCAGCATTTT. Translated: CAQGASQPQHF.

The V gene is TRBV6-5, the J gene TRBJ1-2; TRBD1 agrees at 8 bases. Trimming removed 4 bases from V and 8 bases from J; junction bases left unmatched: 15. In germline, CDR1 is MNHEY, CDR2 SVGAGI. This CDR3 is 16 amino acids long. The CDR3 region has the DNA TGTGCCAGCAGTTCCTCATACGGGACAGGATATGAGGGCTACACCTTC. Protein product: CASSSSYGTGYEGYTF.

The J gene is TRBJ2-7, the V gene TRBV5-6; no reliable D call. V lost 1 base to trimming and J lost 0 bases, with 11 bases between them. This CDR3 has 15 residues. From germline, CDR1 is SGHDT and CDR2 YYEEEE. The CDR3 region is CASSLSRLSSYEQYF. The CDR3 bases are TGTGCCAGCAGCTTGAGCAGGCTGAGCTCCTACGAGCAGTACTTC.

J is TRBJ2-7 and V is TRBV6-5, with D unclear. The germline V gene encodes CDR1 MNHEY and CDR2 SVGAGI. This CDR3 has 11 residues. V dropped 5 bases and J dropped 1 base, with 3 bases sitting between them. In nucleotides, the CDR3 is TGTGCCAGCAGTCATTCCTACGAGCAGTACTTC. This encodes CASSHSYEQYF.

The chain carries TRBV4-2 and TRBJ2-1, with TRBD2 matching over 15 bases. The CDR3 contains 17 residues. Looked up from germline, CDR1 is LGHNA and CDR2 is YNFKEQ. V dropped 3 bases and J dropped 6; count of bases not matched to a gene: 6. In nucleotides, the CDR3 is TGTGCCAGCAGCCAGAAGGGACTAGCGGGGGGAACCAATGAGCAGTTCTTC. It codes for CASSQKGLAGGTNEQFF.

The chain recombines TRBV18 with TRBJ1-4; D is unclear. Germline CDR1 KGHSH, CDR2 LQKENI. This CDR3 has 13 amino acids. V lost 4 bases to trimming and J lost 11 bases, with 14 bases between them. The DNA of the CDR3 is TGTGCCAGCTCACGATCACACATGGAGAAACTGTTTTTT. It codes for CASSRSHMEKLFF.